One and the same sample provided the 22 T cell receptor beta chains below, sequenced in a study of blood T cell repertoires in COVID-19. Some clones are missing from TCRdb's copy, which holds only in-frame ones; the method was immunoSEQ multiplex PCR. Found here are about 92,000 clones, around nine tenths of them singletons; the top ten hold around 20%. Sequencing was performed on peripheral blood. Source of these receptors: a woman aged 60 to 75 with COVID-19, enrolled during active disease.

The chain links TRBV27 to TRBJ2-7; TRBD1 is a possible D gene (5 bases). The CDR3 has 13 residues. Germline CDR1 and CDR2: MNHEY and SMNVEV (reference sequence). Between the trimmed V and J ends, which lost 6 bases and 3 bases, there was a span of 12 bases. The CDR3 loop reads CASRGLSGYEQYF. The CDR3 coding sequence is TGTGCCAGCAGGGGGCTTTCAGGCTACGAGCAGTACTTC.

This sequence joins TRBV15 and TRBJ1-2; TRBD1 matches 8 bases. The CDR3 length is 16 residues. Trimming took 3 bases from V and 3 from J; bases not matched to a gene: 9. Germline CDR1 LNHNV, CDR2 YYDKDF (reference sequence). The CDR3 reads CATSRYNRGSDYGYTF. CDR3 bases: TGTGCCACCAGCAGGTATAACAGGGGGTCGGACTATGGCTACACCTTC.

The rearrangement uses TRBV7-2 and TRBJ1-2, with 10 bases fitting TRBD1. The V gene's germline CDR1 is SGHTA and CDR2 FQGNSA. With V trimmed by 4 bases and J by 7 bases, 3 bases remained unmatched. This CDR3 spans 13 amino acids. DNA of the CDR3: TGTGCCAGCAGCTCCGGGACAGGGGCTGGCTACACCTTC. It translates to CASSSGTGAGYTF.

This clone was seen a handful of times. V and J are TRBV3-1 (or the pseudogene TRBV3-2) and TRBJ1-5; a possible D gene is TRBD1 (5 bases). The CDR3 totals 15 residues. The V end was cut by 0 bases, the J end by 5 bases, with 11 bases between. CDR1 LGHDT and CDR2 YNNKEL come from the germline V gene (reference sequence). The CDR3 region is CASSQDHQGHQPQHF. The CDR3 nucleotides read TGTGCCAGCAGCCAAGATCATCAGGGTCATCAGCCCCAGCATTTT.

Here the CDR3 DNA reads TGTGCCAGCAGCGAGACAGGGTGGACTCTCAACGAGCAGTACTTC. It yields the protein CASSETGWTLNEQYF. The chain couples TRBV2 to TRBJ2-7; TRBD1 matches at 7 bases. From germline, CDR1 is SNHLY and CDR2 FYNNEI. V was clipped by 6 bases and J by 5 bases; unmatched bases: 13. The CDR3 spans 15 residues.

This rearrangement joins TRBV5-5 to TRBJ1-2; a weak D match, TRBD1 (5 bases). The CDR3 loop spans 16 amino acids. V was clipped by 0 bases and J by 8 bases, with 20 bases between them. In germline, CDR1 is SGHKS, CDR2 YYEKEE (reference sequence). In DNA form, the CDR3 reads TGTGCCAGCAGCTTGGATGGGGCCAGGGAAATAGGGGGCTACACCTTC. Its protein is CASSLDGAREIGGYTF.

DNA of the CDR3: TGCAGCGCCGGGACAGGGGTGAACACTGAAGCTTTCTTT. It encodes CSAGTGVNTEAFF. The V and J genes are TRBV29-1 and TRBJ1-1; 10 nucleotides line up with TRBD1. Germline trimming cut 7 bases from V and 0 bases from J; bases unmatched to any gene: 2. Germline V gene lookup returns CDR1 SQVTM and CDR2 ANQGSEA. The CDR3 is 13 amino acids.

The V and J genes are TRBV9 and TRBJ1-2; a possible D gene is TRBD1 (5 bases). CDR3 length: 15 amino acids. V was pared by 0 bases and J by 5 bases, with 14 bases between. From germline, CDR1 is SGDLS and CDR2 YYNGEE. For the CDR3, the DNA is TGTGCCAGCAGCGTAGATCCCGACAGAATATATGGCTACACCTTC. As protein: CASSVDPDRIYGYTF.

The chain employs TRBV13 and TRBJ2-1, with D perhaps TRBD2 (6 bases). Germline values: CDR1 PRHDT, CDR2 FYEKMQ (reference sequence). The CDR3 totals 14 residues. V lost 5 bases and J 5 bases, leaving 13 bases between the germline ends. CDR3 sequence (DNA): TGTGCCAGCAGCGTTCTGTGGGGGGACAATGAGCAGTTCTTC. Its protein is CASSVLWGDNEQFF.

A few counts support this clone. The rearrangement joins TRBV2 to TRBJ2-7; D might be TRBD1 (5 bases). Germline assignment: CDR1 SNHLY and CDR2 FYNNEI. This CDR3 contains 14 residues. The V and J ends lost 2 bases and 3 bases respectively, with 11 bases between them. The CDR3 DNA is TGTGCCAGCAGTGAACAGGCAGGGATCTACGAGCAGTACTTC. It codes for CASSEQAGIYEQYF.

The rearrangement uses TRBV10-3 and TRBJ1-5, with D possibly TRBD1 on 5 matching bases. Germline loops: CDR1 ENHRY, CDR2 SYGVKD. V was cut by 9 bases and J by 8 bases, with 17 bases left in between. The CDR3 loop spans 13 amino acids. The CDR3: CAMGRGAGEPQHF. The CDR3 DNA reads as TGTGCCATGGGGCGAGGGGCGGGGGAGCCCCAGCATTTT.

The gene calls are TRBV7-9 and TRBJ2-7, with TRBD1 matching 10 bases. Germline CDR1 SEHNR, CDR2 FQNEAQ (reference sequence). Germline trimming cut 5 bases from V and 2 bases from J; bases unmatched to any gene: 3. CDR3 length: 14 residues. CDR3 protein: CASSRTGGTYEQYF. CDR3 nucleotide sequence: TGTGCCAGCAGCCGGACAGGGGGGACCTACGAGCAGTACTTC.

J is TRBJ2-7 and V is TRBV7-9; 7 bases line up with TRBD1. The CDR3 is 14 residues long. Germline CDR1 and CDR2: SEHNR and FQNEAQ (reference sequence). Germline trimming cut 5 bases from V and 7 bases from J; bases unmatched to any gene: 11. The CDR3 region has the DNA TGTGCCAGCAGCCTTCAGACAGGGAGTAATGAGCAGTACTTC. This encodes CASSLQTGSNEQYF.

This chain connects TRBV24-1 to TRBJ1-1; TRBD1 aligns across 11 bases. The CDR3 totals 14 residues. The germline gives CDR1 KGHDR, CDR2 SFDVKD. Trimming cost V 5 bases and J 4 bases; bases outside gene matches: 2. CDR3 protein: CATSGGTGGTEAFF. As DNA, the CDR3 is TGTGCCACCAGTGGAGGGACAGGGGGCACTGAAGCTTTCTTT.

This clone was counted a single time. V is TRBV2 and J is TRBJ1-5; D unclear. The CDR3 is made up of 13 amino acids. Germline CDR1 reads SNHLY; CDR2 reads FYNNEI. The V and J ends lost 6 bases and 4 bases respectively, with 10 bases between them. The CDR3 spells CASRWAWNQPQHF. The CDR3, as DNA: TGTGCCAGCAGGTGGGCTTGGAATCAGCCCCAGCATTTT.

This chain uses TRBV24-1 with TRBJ2-1; D is unresolved. V shed 3 bases and J shed 2 bases, with 4 bases lying between them. The CDR3 has 13 amino acids. Germline-derived CDR1 and CDR2 are KGHDR and SFDVKD. The CDR3 region is CATSDGAYNEQFF. For the CDR3, the DNA is TGTGCCACCAGTGATGGAGCCTACAATGAGCAGTTCTTC.

The chain combines TRBV5-4 with TRBJ2-5, with D possibly TRBD2 on 5 matching bases. Trimming took 4 bases from V and 4 from J, leaving 17 bases between them. The germline V gene has CDR1 SGHNT and CDR2 YYREEE (reference sequence). The CDR3 is 15 residues long. The CDR3 sequence is CASSLGPRAPETQYF. DNA of the CDR3: TGTGCCAGCAGCCTGGGCCCGCGGGCTCCAGAGACCCAGTACTTC.

The chain employs TRBV2 and TRBJ2-7; 10 bases map to TRBD1. Germline lookup yields CDR1 SNHLY and CDR2 FYNNEI. This CDR3 spans 15 amino acids. Trimming removed 2 bases from V and 4 bases from J; junction bases left unmatched: 5. The DNA for the CDR3 is TGTGCCAGCAGTGAATTGGGACAGGGGTCATACGAGCAGTACTTC. As protein: CASSELGQGSYEQYF.

This chain uses TRBV10-1 with TRBJ2-7; D remains ambiguous. The CDR3 is made up of 13 amino acids. Trimming removed 7 bases from V and 6 bases from J, with 16 bases in between. Germline V gene data show CDR1 as WNHNN and CDR2 as SYGVQD (reference sequence). The CDR3 bases are TGCGCCAGCATACCCGCCCGAGCGCGCGAGCAGTACTTC. Translation gives CASIPARAREQYF.

CDR3 DNA sequence: TGTGCCAGTAGTATATCGGCAGGGGGCTACGAGCAGTACTTC. It specifies CASSISAGGYEQYF. V usage is TRBV19 and J usage is TRBJ2-7, with 7 bases fitting TRBD1. After removal of 2 bases from V and 3 bases from J, the junction contained 4 bases not matched to a gene. Germline lookup yields CDR1 LNHDA and CDR2 SQIVND (reference sequence). The CDR3 extends over 14 amino acids.

The chain couples TRBV4-2 to TRBJ2-4; D perhaps matches TRBD1 (5 bases). This CDR3 comprises 15 residues. Germline V lookup: CDR1 LGHNA, CDR2 YNFKEQ. V lost 0 bases, J lost 6 bases, and 12 bases lay in between. The CDR3: CASSQEGGGANIQYF. CDR3 nucleotide sequence: TGTGCCAGCAGCCAAGAGGGCGGTGGGGCAAACATTCAGTACTTC.

V and J are TRBV6-5 and TRBJ1-1; TRBD1 agrees at 8 bases. CDR3 size: 13 residues. With 5 bases clipped from V and 9 bases from J, the junction kept 8 bases outside the gene matches. Germline V CDR1 and CDR2: MNHEY, SVGAGI. The CDR3 sequence: CASSPRQGSKAFF. CDR3 nucleotide sequence: TGTGCCAGCAGTCCCCGACAGGGGAGCAAAGCTTTCTTT.